This is a list of T cell receptor beta chains from one sample in a study of OX40 agonist ivuxolimab in advanced cancers. Using immunoSEQ multiplex PCR, the repertoire was profiled, and TCRdb retains in-frame clones only, with some absent. Among roughly 58,000 clones listed, about 93% were seen once. Source: CD4+ or CD8+ T cells sorted from blood, taken in a trial of the OX40 agonist ivuxolimab. The receptors come from an adult with an advanced solid tumor such as melanoma, head and neck, liver or kidney cancer. The CDR3 runs from the conserved cysteine through the conserved F or W. A D gene is named only where the DNA matches it firmly. Not all rows give a size; the values are once, few, many and, for expanded clones, a class.

clone_size: -; j_call: TRBJ2-2; v_call: TRBV10-2; d_call: TRBD2; cdr3_nt: TGCGCCAGCAGAACTAGCGGGAGCGGCACCGGGGAGCTGTTTTTT; cdr3_aa: CASRTSGSGTGELFF
clone_size: -; j_call: TRBJ1-4; v_call: TRBV9; d_call: -; cdr3_nt: TGTGCCAGCAGCGCTGGAGAGGCCCTTAATGAAAAACTGTTTTTT; cdr3_aa: CASSAGEALNEKLFF
clone_size: -; j_call: TRBJ2-7; v_call: TRBV4-3; d_call: TRBD2; cdr3_nt: TGCGCCAGCAGCCAAGATGGAGCGGGAAGGTCGAGCGAGCAGTACTTC; cdr3_aa: CASSQDGAGRSSEQYF
clone_size: -; j_call: TRBJ2-1; v_call: TRBV5-1; d_call: -; cdr3_nt: TGCGCCAGCAGCTCCCCGACAGAAGAGCAGTTCTTC; cdr3_aa: CASSSPTEEQFF
clone_size: -; j_call: TRBJ2-1; v_call: TRBV4-1; d_call: -; cdr3_nt: TGCGCCAGCAGCCAAGATTTCAACAATGAGCAGTTCTTC; cdr3_aa: CASSQDFNNEQFF
clone_size: -; j_call: TRBJ2-7; v_call: TRBV28; d_call: -; cdr3_nt: TGTGCCAGCAGTTTTAATCGGAGACTAGGAGATTACGAGCAGTACTTC; cdr3_aa: CASSFNRRLGDYEQYF
clone_size: once; j_call: TRBJ2-1; v_call: TRBV5-5; d_call: -; cdr3_nt: TGTGCCAGCAGCATTTCGACCACATTCCCGAGTCGGGAGCAGTTCTTC; cdr3_aa: CASSISTTFPSREQFF
clone_size: once; j_call: TRBJ2-7; v_call: TRBV7-2; d_call: TRBD2; cdr3_nt: TGTGCCAGCAGCCTGCTAGCGGGGATCTACGAGCAGTACTTC; cdr3_aa: CASSLLAGIYEQYF
clone_size: few; j_call: TRBJ2-7; v_call: TRBV13; d_call: -; cdr3_nt: TGTGCCAGCAGCTTAGGGGTTGGAGCCTACGAGCAGTACTTC; cdr3_aa: CASSLGVGAYEQYF
clone_size: -; j_call: TRBJ2-7; v_call: TRBV7-9; d_call: -; cdr3_nt: TGTGCCAGCAGCCCAGAGGGGGGGGAGCAGTACTTC; cdr3_aa: CASSPEGGEQYF
clone_size: -; j_call: TRBJ2-1; v_call: TRBV9; d_call: TRBD2; cdr3_nt: TGTGCCAGCAGCGTAGAGGGGGGGACTAGCGGTAATGAGCAGTTCTTC; cdr3_aa: CASSVEGGTSGNEQFF
clone_size: -; j_call: TRBJ1-5; v_call: TRBV9; d_call: -; cdr3_nt: TGTGCCAGCAGCGTAGGACTTACTTACAACCGCAATCAGCCCCAGCATTTT; cdr3_aa: CASSVGLTYNRNQPQHF
clone_size: -; j_call: TRBJ1-2; v_call: TRBV19; d_call: -; cdr3_nt: TGTGCCACCGGTGAGGGGGTAAGGGGCTACACCTTC; cdr3_aa: CATGEGVRGYTF
clone_size: -; j_call: TRBJ2-7; v_call: TRBV7-9; d_call: -; cdr3_nt: TGTGCCAGCAGCCCAAGGTACGCAGTGGCGTACGAGCAGTACTTC; cdr3_aa: CASSPRYAVAYEQYF
clone_size: -; j_call: TRBJ1-2; v_call: TRBV15; d_call: -; cdr3_nt: TGTGCCACCAGCCCAGGGGTTGGCTATGGCTACACCTTC; cdr3_aa: CATSPGVGYGYTF
clone_size: -; j_call: TRBJ2-1; v_call: TRBV4-3; d_call: -; cdr3_nt: TGCGCCAGCAGCCAAGAAGGGTTTTCCTACAATGAGCAGTTCTTC; cdr3_aa: CASSQEGFSYNEQFF
clone_size: -; j_call: TRBJ1-2; v_call: TRBV27; d_call: -; cdr3_nt: TGTGCCAGCAGTCCATCCCCATTCGCAGGGATGGCCTATGGCTACACCTTC; cdr3_aa: CASSPSPFAGMAYGYTF
clone_size: once; j_call: TRBJ2-7; v_call: TRBV28; d_call: TRBD2; cdr3_nt: TGTGCCACCAATGGAGTCGTTCTAGCGGGAGATGAGGGGGAATCCTACGAGCAGTACTTC; cdr3_aa: CATNGVVLAGDEGESYEQYF
clone_size: -; j_call: TRBJ2-7; v_call: TRBV7-3; d_call: TRBD2; cdr3_nt: TGTGCCAGCAGCTTAGGATCAACGGGAGGCGAGCAGTACTTC; cdr3_aa: CASSLGSTGGEQYF
clone_size: -; j_call: TRBJ2-1; v_call: TRBV7-9; d_call: -; cdr3_nt: TGTGCCAGCAGCTCGAGGGTCTGGAATGAGCAGTTCTTC; cdr3_aa: CASSSRVWNEQFF
clone_size: -; j_call: TRBJ2-1; v_call: TRBV7-3; d_call: -; cdr3_nt: TGTGCCAGCAGCTTAATGGCACTTCAAGGTGACTACAATGAGCAGTTCTTC; cdr3_aa: CASSLMALQGDYNEQFF
clone_size: -; j_call: TRBJ1-1; v_call: TRBV9; d_call: TRBD1; cdr3_nt: TGTGCCAGCAGCGTAGGGACAGGGGTTACTGAAGCTTTCTTT; cdr3_aa: CASSVGTGVTEAFF
clone_size: once; j_call: TRBJ2-7; v_call: TRBV27; d_call: TRBD2; cdr3_nt: TGTGCCAGCAGTGGCGGGAGAGTCTACGAGCAGTACTTC; cdr3_aa: CASSGGRVYEQYF
clone_size: -; j_call: TRBJ2-7; v_call: TRBV27; d_call: TRBD2; cdr3_nt: TGTGCCAGCAGCCCAAGGACTAGCGGAAAGTCCTACGAGCAGTACTTC; cdr3_aa: CASSPRTSGKSYEQYF
clone_size: -; j_call: TRBJ2-7; v_call: TRBV7-9; d_call: TRBD2; cdr3_nt: TGTGCCAGCAGCCCCCTAGCGGGAGGCCCCTACGAGCAGTACTTC; cdr3_aa: CASSPLAGGPYEQYF
clone_size: -; j_call: TRBJ2-1; v_call: TRBV27; d_call: TRBD1; cdr3_nt: TGTGCCAGCACCCTATCGGGGACAGGGAGATACAATGAGCAGTTCTTC; cdr3_aa: CASTLSGTGRYNEQFF
clone_size: -; j_call: TRBJ1-3; v_call: TRBV7-9; d_call: -; cdr3_nt: TGTGCCAGCAGCCCACGGACGCCGGCAGTCTCTGGAAACACCATATATTTT; cdr3_aa: CASSPRTPAVSGNTIYF
clone_size: -; j_call: TRBJ2-7; v_call: TRBV7-8; d_call: -; cdr3_nt: TGTGCCAGCAGCTTTACACCCGGACCCTACGAGCAGTACTTC; cdr3_aa: CASSFTPGPYEQYF
clone_size: -; j_call: TRBJ2-4; v_call: TRBV13; d_call: TRBD1; cdr3_nt: TGTGCCAGCAGCTTAGGGGACAGGGGAAGAGCCAAAAACATTCAGTACTTC; cdr3_aa: CASSLGDRGRAKNIQYF
clone_size: -; j_call: TRBJ1-2; v_call: TRBV13; d_call: TRBD1; cdr3_nt: TGTGCCAGCAGCTTAAAAACAGGGGAGGGCTACACCTTC; cdr3_aa: CASSLKTGEGYTF
clone_size: -; j_call: TRBJ2-7; v_call: TRBV28; d_call: -; cdr3_nt: TGTGCCAGCAGTTACTTGTCTCTGGCCAGCGGCGAGCAGTACTTC; cdr3_aa: CASSYLSLASGEQYF
clone_size: -; j_call: TRBJ2-7; v_call: TRBV27; d_call: -; cdr3_nt: TGTGCCAGCAGTCCCCGGACAAAGGGATACGAGCAGTACTTC; cdr3_aa: CASSPRTKGYEQYF
clone_size: -; j_call: TRBJ2-3; v_call: TRBV19; d_call: TRBD1; cdr3_nt: TGTGCCAGTCAAGACAGGGGGCCCGATACGCAGTATTTT; cdr3_aa: CASQDRGPDTQYF